The rows below give T cell receptor beta chains drawn from one sample of a study of blood T cell repertoires in COVID-19. The assay was immunoSEQ multiplex PCR, and TCRdb's table has in-frame clones only and misses some. The sample carries about 150,000 clones, roughly 88% recorded once. The sequenced material came from peripheral blood. These receptor sequences come from a man in his late teens or twenties with COVID-19, enrolled during active disease. The CDR3 runs from the conserved cysteine through the conserved F or W. D genes are given only for firm matches. Size is stated for part of the rows, as once, few or many counts, or as a class when the clone is expanded.

>15|TRBV7-2|.|.|TRBJ2-3
CASSLVIGATDTQYF
TGTGCCAGCAGCTTAGTTATAGGGGCGACAGATACGCAGTATTTT
>15|TRBV5-1|.|TRBD2|TRBJ2-2
CASRRTSGNTGELFF
TGCGCCAGCAGACGGACTAGCGGGAACACCGGGGAGCTGTTTTTT
>17|TRBV28|.|TRBD2|TRBJ2-7
CASSLGLAAYNPYEQYF
TGTGCCAGCAGTTTGGGACTAGCGGCCTACAACCCCTACGAGCAGTACTTC
>16|TRBV28|.|.|TRBJ2-1
CASRDSGVSSYNEQFF
TGTGCCAGCAGGGACAGCGGGGTTAGCTCCTACAATGAGCAGTTCTTC
>16|TRBV15|once|TRBD2|TRBJ2-1
CATSLGTSESYNEQFF
TGTGCCACCAGCCTAGGGACTAGCGAGTCCTACAATGAGCAGTTCTTC
>19|TRBV6-1|.|TRBD1|TRBJ2-1
CASSEGTGWDLTGNNEQFF
TGTGCCAGCAGTGAAGGGACAGGGTGGGACCTTACAGGGAACAATGAGCAGTTCTTC
>14|TRBV27|.|TRBD1|TRBJ2-7
CASTLRTGVYEQYF
TGTGCCAGCACCTTGAGGACAGGGGTCTACGAGCAGTACTTC
>13|TRBV18|.|.|TRBJ2-5
CASSPGMRETQYF
TGTGCCAGCTCACCCGGTATGCGAGAGACCCAGTACTTC
>11|TRBV13|few|.|TRBJ1-4
CASSLGEKLLF
TGTGCCAGCAGCTTAGGAGAAAAACTGCTTTTT
>14|TRBV5-6|.|.|TRBJ1-5
CASSLGGTPQPQHF
TGTGCCAGCAGCTTGGGTGGGACACCTCAGCCCCAGCATTTT
>13|TRBV6-6|.|.|TRBJ2-3
CASSYAGADTQYF
TGTGCCAGCAGTTACGCGGGCGCAGATACGCAGTATTTT
>15|TRBV28|.|TRBD1|TRBJ2-7
CASSRRQGAFDEQYF
TGTGCCAGCAGTCGCCGACAGGGGGCGTTCGACGAGCAGTACTTC
>14|TRBV18|.|.|TRBJ1-1
CASSPLQDNLQAFF
TGTGCCAGCTCACCCCTGCAGGACAATCTTCAAGCTTTCTTT
>13|TRBV29-1|.|TRBD1|TRBJ2-3
CSVANRGTDTQYF
TGCAGCGTTGCCAACAGGGGGACAGATACGCAGTATTTT
>11|TRBV3-1/TRBV3-2|.|TRBD2|TRBJ2-3
CASSRAGEAYF
TGTGCCAGCAGCCGAGCGGGAGAAGCGTATTTT
>13|TRBV11-3|.|TRBD1|TRBJ2-5
CASSAQGRETQYF
TGTGCCAGCAGCGCACAGGGGCGGGAGACCCAGTACTTC
>14|TRBV7-2|.|TRBD2|TRBJ2-7
CASSLAGGFSEQYF
TGTGCCAGCAGCTTAGCCGGGGGGTTTAGCGAGCAGTACTTC
>15|TRBV3-1/TRBV3-2|.|TRBD2|TRBJ2-1
CASSPVAGRYNEQFF
TGTGCCAGCAGCCCGGTAGCGGGGAGGTACAATGAGCAGTTCTTC
>15|TRBV15|.|TRBD1|TRBJ1-5
CATSRTGGSGQPQHF
TGTGCCACCAGCAGGACAGGGGGCTCTGGACAGCCCCAGCATTTT
>16|TRBV25-1|.|.|TRBJ2-2
CASSPHAGRVTGELFF
TGTGCCAGCAGTCCCCACGCAGGGCGAGTCACCGGGGAGCTGTTTTTT
>15|TRBV6-2/TRBV6-3|.|.|TRBJ1-4
CASSYAGRANEKLLF
TGTGCCAGCAGTTACGCGGGGCGTGCGAATGAAAAACTGCTTTTT
>13|TRBV12-3/TRBV12-4|.|.|TRBJ1-5
CASQRQAGQPQHF
TGTGCCTCCCAAAGACAGGCGGGTCAGCCCCAGCATTTT
>14|TRBV4-1|.|.|TRBJ1-4
CASSRLGLNEKLLF
TGCGCCAGCAGCCGACTAGGTCTTAATGAAAAACTGCTTTTT
>15|TRBV4-2|.|.|TRBJ1-1
CASSQEEGMNTEAFF
TGTGCCAGCAGCCAAGAGGAGGGTATGAACACTGAAGCTTTCTTT
>13|TRBV6-5|.|.|TRBJ1-2
CASSYESYGGYTF
TGTGCCAGCAGTTACGAGTCATACGGTGGCTACACCTTC
>14|TRBV3-1/TRBV3-2|.|TRBD2|TRBJ2-5
CASSRLAGQETQYF
TGTGCCAGCAGCCGTCTAGCGGGCCAAGAGACCCAGTACTTC
>14|TRBV29-1|.|TRBD1|TRBJ1-1
CSVDLGQANTEAFF
TGCAGCGTTGACCTCGGACAGGCGAACACTGAAGCTTTCTTT
>14|TRBV9|.|.|TRBJ1-5
CASGQGQHNQPQHF
TGTGCCAGCGGACAAGGGCAGCACAATCAGCCCCAGCATTTT
>17|TRBV18|.|.|TRBJ1-3
CASSPPTGPSSGNTIYF
TGTGCCAGCTCACCCCCCACAGGACCGAGCTCTGGAAACACCATATATTTT